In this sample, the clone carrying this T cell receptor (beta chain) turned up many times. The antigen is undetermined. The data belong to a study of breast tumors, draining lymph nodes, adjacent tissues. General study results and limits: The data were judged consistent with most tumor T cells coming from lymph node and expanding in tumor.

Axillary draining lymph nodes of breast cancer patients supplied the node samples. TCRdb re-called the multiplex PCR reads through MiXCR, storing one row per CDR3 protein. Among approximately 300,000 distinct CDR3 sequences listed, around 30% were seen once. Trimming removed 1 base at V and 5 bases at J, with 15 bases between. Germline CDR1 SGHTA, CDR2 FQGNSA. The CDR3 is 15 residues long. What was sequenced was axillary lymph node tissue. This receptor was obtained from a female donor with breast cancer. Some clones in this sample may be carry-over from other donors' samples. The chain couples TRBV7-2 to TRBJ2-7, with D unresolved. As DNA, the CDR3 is TGTGCCAGCAGCTTAGTTGATAGGGCTTTGGACGAGCAGTACTTC. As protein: CASSLVDRALDEQYF.